This entry lists 26 T cell receptor beta chains sequenced from one sample in a study of PD-L1 blockade in urothelial cancer. Produced via immunoSEQ multiplex PCR; TCRdb's table is partial and in-frame only. The repertoire has approximately 39,000 clones, approximately 90% of them found once; the top ten carry less than 2%. The specimen was PBMCs, collected around atezolizumab (anti-PD-L1) treatment. These receptors all come from a man aged 55 to 70 with urothelial cancer.

The chain has TRBV14 and TRBJ1-5; TRBD1 is a possible D gene (6 bases). Trimming pared 4 bases from V and 2 bases from J, leaving 24 bases between. The CDR3 is 19 residues long. Germline V gives CDR1 SGHDN, CDR2 FVKESK. The CDR3 sequence is CASSPPDRILLGGNQPQHF. The CDR3, as DNA: TGTGCCAGCAGCCCCCCCGACAGGATTCTCCTCGGTGGCAATCAGCCCCAGCATTTT.

V gene TRBV6-5 combines with J gene TRBJ1-3; D gene unclear. Germline V gene data show CDR1 as MNHEY and CDR2 as SVGAGI. V lost 6 bases and J lost 9, with 18 bases in between. This CDR3 is built from 14 residues. The DNA for the CDR3 is TGTGCCAGCAGCCCCGCCGGTAGTGGGCTCACCATATATTTT. Amino acid sequence: CASSPAGSGLTIYF.

The rearrangement links TRBV5-1 to TRBJ1-4; 11 bases line up with TRBD1. The CDR3 is 14 residues long. V trimming: 5 bases; J trimming: 8 bases; junction bases outside the gene matches: 5. Germline values: CDR1 SGHRS, CDR2 YFSETQ. CDR3 sequence reads: CASSWDRGEEKLFF. The CDR3, as DNA: TGCGCCAGCAGTTGGGACAGGGGGGAAGAAAAACTGTTTTTT.

This sequence joins TRBV29-1 and TRBJ1-2; D is ambiguous. This CDR3 spans 13 amino acids. Germline CDR1 is SQVTM and CDR2 is ANQGSEA. Trimming left V 0 bases short and J 4 bases short, with 9 bases between. Here the CDR3 reads CSVEEGSRYGYTF. The CDR3 DNA is TGCAGCGTTGAAGAGGGCTCACGCTATGGCTACACCTTC. The full variable domain, its missing parts supplied by reference TRBV29-1 and TRBJ1-2, is SAVISQKPSRDICQRGTSLTIQCQVDSQVTMMFWYRQQPGQSLTLIATANQGSEATYESGFVIDKFPISRPNLTFSTLTVSNMSPEDSSIYLCSVEEGSRYGYTFGSGTRLTVV.

The chain recombines TRBV10-3 with TRBJ2-7, with TRBD1 matching over 7 bases. V gave up 3 bases and J gave up 7 bases; unmatched junction bases: 12. This CDR3 has 15 amino acids. From germline, CDR1 is ENHRY and CDR2 SYGVKD. CDR3 amino acids: CAISDPGQTTWEQYF. CDR3 in DNA: TGTGCCATCAGTGATCCGGGACAGACTACCTGGGAGCAGTACTTC.

This chain links TRBV11-3 with TRBJ1-1; D may be TRBD1 (6 bases). The CDR3 consists of 13 residues. Deletions cut 3 bases from V and 7 bases from J, with 12 bases between. Germline V lookup: CDR1 SGHNT, CDR2 YENEEA. The CDR3 loop reads CASSLGHQYEAFF. CDR3 sequence (DNA): TGTGCCAGCAGCTTGGGACACCAATATGAAGCTTTCTTT.

The rearrangement joins TRBV5-8 to TRBJ1-1; 7 positions match TRBD1. CDR1 is SGHTS, CDR2 YDEGEE, per germline. Trimming at V came to 4 bases and at J to 0 bases, leaving 6 bases not matched to a gene. This CDR3 contains 15 residues. CDR3 in DNA: TGTGCCAGCAGCGAGGGACAGCTCATGAACACTGAAGCTTTCTTT. This sequence encodes CASSEGQLMNTEAFF.

V gene TRBV6-1 combines with J gene TRBJ2-3, with 9 bases that match TRBD2. CDR1 MNHNS and CDR2 SASEGT come from the germline V gene. The V segment lost 8 bases and the J segment 2 bases; nucleotides outside the gene matches: 8. This CDR3 spans 15 amino acids. In nucleotides, the CDR3 is TGTGCCAGCGGAGCTCTAGCGGGGTCCACAGATACGCAGTATTTT. Translation gives CASGALAGSTDTQYF.

The chain joins TRBV18 to TRBJ1-4; D unclear. V was trimmed by 6 bases and J by 0 bases, leaving 11 bases between them. The CDR3 contains 15 residues. Germline loops: CDR1 KGHSH, CDR2 LQKENI. The chain's CDR3 is CASSPSGATNEKLFF. DNA for the CDR3: TGTGCCAGCTCCCCGTCCGGTGCAACTAATGAAAAACTGTTTTTT.

The CDR3 sequence: CASSPDMGGARELFF. The DNA for the CDR3 is TGTGCCAGCAGCCCCGATATGGGGGGGGCACGGGAGCTGTTTTTT. The rearrangement uses TRBV7-3 and TRBJ2-2, with D possibly TRBD2 on 7 matching bases. The CDR3 has 15 residues. V dropped 5 bases and J dropped 9 bases, with 19 bases sitting between them. CDR1 and CDR2 from the germline V gene are SGHTA and FQGTGA.

The chain joins TRBV7-2 to TRBJ2-1; D is unclear. The germline V gene has CDR1 SGHTA and CDR2 FQGNSA. Trimming pared 1 base from V and 8 bases from J, leaving 15 bases between. This CDR3 is built from 15 residues. The DNA of the CDR3 is TGTGCCAGCAGCTTAGGAGGAACGGGTAAGGATGAGCAGTTCTTC. It specifies CASSLGGTGKDEQFF.

V is TRBV10-2 and J is TRBJ1-2; 9 nucleotides align to TRBD1. CDR1 and CDR2 (germline): WSHSY, SAAADI. This CDR3 region has 13 residues. With V trimmed by 5 bases and J by 5 bases, 3 bases remained unmatched. CDR3 amino acids: CASSPGTGYGYTF. CDR3 sequence (DNA): TGCGCCAGCAGTCCCGGGACAGGGTATGGCTACACCTTC.

The V call is TRBV5-4, the J call TRBJ2-1; 9 nucleotides align to TRBD2. The CDR3 is made up of 15 amino acids. CDR1 and CDR2 from the germline V gene are SGHNT and YYREEE (reference sequence). After removal of 4 bases from V and 6 bases from J, the junction contained 8 bases not matched to a gene. This chain's CDR3 is CASSPGGREGNEQFF. CDR3 nucleotides: TGTGCCAGCAGCCCTGGCGGGAGGGAAGGCAATGAGCAGTTCTTC.

The rearrangement links TRBV30 to TRBJ2-2; 7 nucleotides match TRBD1. The CDR3 extends over 14 amino acids. J lost 2 bases, V lost 2 bases, and 2 bases had no gene match. Looked up from germline, CDR1 is GTSNPN and CDR2 is SVGIG (reference sequence). CDR3 sequence: CAWSRGPNTGELFF. CDR3 sequence (DNA): TGTGCCTGGAGTAGGGGGCCCAACACCGGGGAGCTGTTTTTT.

The chain uses TRBV6-4 and TRBJ2-1; possibly TRBD2 for D (6 bases). CDR3 size: 12 residues. Germline V CDR1 and CDR2: MRHNA, SNTAGT. V gave up 2 bases and J gave up 9 bases, with 8 bases separating them. The CDR3 DNA is TGTGCCAGCAGTGACGCGGGGACTGAGCAGTTCTTC. It specifies CASSDAGTEQFF.

V and J are TRBV7-7 and TRBJ2-3; TRBD2 agrees at 7 bases. This CDR3 has 16 residues. J lost 3 bases, V lost 5 bases, and 11 bases had no gene match. CDR1 and CDR2 from the germline V gene are SSHAT and FNYEAQ (reference sequence). Here the CDR3 DNA reads TGTGCCAGCAGCCCAGGGTGGAGCGGGACTACAGATACGCAGTATTTT. Protein sequence: CASSPGWSGTTDTQYF.

The rearrangement uses TRBV5-1 and TRBJ2-1, with TRBD2 matching over 11 bases. The germline V gene encodes CDR1 SGHRS and CDR2 YFSETQ. The CDR3 contains 16 residues. The V and J ends lost 0 bases and 4 bases, in that order; junction bases with no gene match: 3. The CDR3 coding sequence is TGCGCCAGCAGCTTGGTGGTAGCGGGGGGGTACAATGAGCAGTTCTTC. Its protein is CASSLVVAGGYNEQFF.

The J gene is TRBJ2-5, the V gene TRBV10-3; TRBD2 aligns across 9 bases. The CDR3 is made up of 15 amino acids. Per germline, CDR1 ENHRY and CDR2 SYGVKD. The V and J ends lost 4 bases and 2 bases, in that order; junction bases with no gene match: 5. The CDR3 nucleotides read TGTGCCATCAGTGCGAGGAGCGGGGGGCAAGAGACCCAGTACTTC. This gives the protein CAISARSGGQETQYF.

The rearrangement links TRBV9 to TRBJ1-1, with 9 positions matching TRBD1. Germline V CDR1 and CDR2: SGDLS, YYNGEE. J gave up 5 bases and V 3 bases, and 8 bases lay outside the gene matches. The CDR3 sequence is 15 residues long. The CDR3 sequence: CASSATTGGWTEAFF. CDR3 nucleotides: TGTGCCAGCAGCGCAACGACAGGGGGGTGGACTGAAGCTTTCTTT.

V usage is TRBV5-1 and J usage is TRBJ2-7; D is possibly TRBD2 (6 bases). Trimming pared 0 bases from V and 5 bases from J, leaving 12 bases between. This CDR3 region has 14 residues. CDR1 and CDR2 from the germline V gene are SGHRS and YFSETQ. CDR3 loop: CASSLDAGPDEQYF. The CDR3 DNA reads TGCGCCAGCAGCTTGGACGCGGGGCCCGACGAGCAGTACTTC.

This CDR3 reads CASSKGTGGLLKYSPLHF. In DNA form, the CDR3 reads TGTGCCAGCAGTAAAGGGACAGGGGGGCTACTAAAATATTCACCCCTCCACTTT. The genes are TRBV6-1 and TRBJ1-6, with 11 bases matching TRBD1. V dropped 5 bases and J dropped 8; count of bases not matched to a gene: 14. The CDR3 totals 18 residues. CDR1 and CDR2 from the germline V gene are MNHNS and SASEGT.

The sample holds one count of this clone. The V call is TRBV11-2, the J call TRBJ2-2; 12 nucleotides line up with TRBD1. The CDR3 spans 15 residues. Germline CDR1 is SGHAT and CDR2 is FQNNGV. With 4 bases clipped from V and 5 bases from J, the junction kept 2 bases outside the gene matches. The CDR3 DNA is TGTGCCAGCAGCTGGGACAGGGGGCAGACCGGGGAGCTGTTTTTT. As protein: CASSWDRGQTGELFF. The whole variable domain, filled in from reference TRBV11-2 and TRBJ2-2, reads EAGVAQSPRYKIIEKRQSVAFWCNPISGHATLYWYQQILGQGPKLLIQFQNNGVVDDSQLPKDRFSAERLKGVDSTLKIQPAKLEDSAVYLCASSWDRGQTGELFFGEGSRLTVL.

V usage is TRBV5-1 and J usage is TRBJ2-7; 7 bases align to TRBD1. Germline values: CDR1 SGHRS, CDR2 YFSETQ. The CDR3 sequence is 14 residues long. Trimming took 2 bases from V and 2 from J; bases not matched to a gene: 4. The CDR3 sequence: CASSFGTEAYEQYF. The CDR3 DNA is TGCGCCAGCAGCTTCGGGACAGAAGCCTACGAGCAGTACTTC.

The chain links TRBV4-3 to TRBJ2-7, with 11 bases lining up with TRBD1. Germline CDR1 reads LGHNA; CDR2 reads YSLEER. V was pared by 1 base and J by 5 bases, with 4 bases of the junction left unmatched. The CDR3 runs to 15 residues. CDR3 bases: TGCGCCAGCAGCCAAGTAGGACAGGGGGCCCACGAGCAGTACTTC. Its protein is CASSQVGQGAHEQYF.

The gene calls are TRBV5-1 and TRBJ2-3; a weak D match, TRBD2 (5 bases). Germline V CDR1 and CDR2: SGHRS, YFSETQ. The CDR3 extends over 15 amino acids. Trimming removed 0 bases from V and 0 bases from J, with 8 bases in between. The CDR3 coding sequence is TGCGCCAGCAGCTTGGGAGGGAAAAGCACAGATACGCAGTATTTT. Translated: CASSLGGKSTDTQYF. Looking up the rest from reference TRBV5-1 and TRBJ2-3 gives the full variable domain: KAGVTQTPRYLIKTRGQQVTLSCSPISGHRSVSWYQQTPGQGLQFLFEYFSETQRNKGNFPGRFSGRQFSNSRSEMNVSTLELGDSALYLCASSLGGKSTDTQYFGPGTRLTVL.

The chain links TRBV28 to TRBJ1-1; D is ambiguous. The CDR3 length is 13 residues. Germline V gene data show CDR1 as MDHEN and CDR2 as SYDVKM. The germline V and J ends were trimmed by 10 bases and 0 bases, with 12 bases remaining between them. The CDR3 nucleotides read TGTGCCACCCTTGAACAGATGAACACTGAAGCTTTCTTT. It specifies CATLEQMNTEAFF.